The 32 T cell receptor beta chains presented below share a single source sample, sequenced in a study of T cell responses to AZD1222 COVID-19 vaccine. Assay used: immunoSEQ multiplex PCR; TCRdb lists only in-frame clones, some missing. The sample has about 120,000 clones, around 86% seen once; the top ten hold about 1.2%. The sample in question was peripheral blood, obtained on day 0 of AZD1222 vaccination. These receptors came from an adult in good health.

CDR3 sequence: CASSLGWGQGADTQYF. The CDR3 DNA is TGTGCCAGCAGCTTAGGGTGGGGGCAGGGGGCAGATACGCAGTATTTT. The rearrangement uses TRBV7-2 and TRBJ2-3; TRBD1 matches 7 bases. The CDR3 is 16 residues long. Germline V gene data show CDR1 as SGHTA and CDR2 as FQGNSA. V lost 1 base to trimming and J lost 4 bases; unmatched junction nucleotides: 8.

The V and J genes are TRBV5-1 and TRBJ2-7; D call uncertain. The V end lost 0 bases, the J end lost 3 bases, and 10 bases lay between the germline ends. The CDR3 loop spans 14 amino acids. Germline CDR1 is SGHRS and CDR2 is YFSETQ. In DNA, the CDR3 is TGCGCCAGCAGCTTGGTAGGGAAGGGCTACGAGCAGTACTTC. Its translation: CASSLVGKGYEQYF.

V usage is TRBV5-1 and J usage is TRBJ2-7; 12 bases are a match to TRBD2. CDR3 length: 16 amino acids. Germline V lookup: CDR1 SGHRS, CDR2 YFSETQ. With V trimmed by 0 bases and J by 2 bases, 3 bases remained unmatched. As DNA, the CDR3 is TGCGCCAGCAGCTTGGGATCTAGCGGGGGGGCCTACGAGCAGTACTTC. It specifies CASSLGSSGGAYEQYF.

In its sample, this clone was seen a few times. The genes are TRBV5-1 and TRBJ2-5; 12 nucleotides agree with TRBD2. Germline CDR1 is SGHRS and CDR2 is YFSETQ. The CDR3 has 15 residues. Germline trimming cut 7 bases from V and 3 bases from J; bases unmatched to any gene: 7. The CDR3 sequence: CASGTSGRIEETQYF. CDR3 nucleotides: TGCGCCAGCGGGACTAGCGGGCGTATAGAAGAGACCCAGTACTTC.

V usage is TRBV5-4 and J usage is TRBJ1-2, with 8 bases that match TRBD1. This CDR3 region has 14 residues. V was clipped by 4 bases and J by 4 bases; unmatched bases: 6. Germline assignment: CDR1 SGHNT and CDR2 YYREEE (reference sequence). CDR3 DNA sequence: TGTGCCAGCAGCGTGGACAGGGACTTCTATGGCTACACCTTC. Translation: CASSVDRDFYGYTF.

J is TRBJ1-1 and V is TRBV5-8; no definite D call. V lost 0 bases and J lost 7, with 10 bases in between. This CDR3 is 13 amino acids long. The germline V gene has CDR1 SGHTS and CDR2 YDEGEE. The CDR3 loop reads CASSLAPTNEAFF. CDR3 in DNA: TGTGCCAGCAGCTTGGCACCAACTAATGAAGCTTTCTTT. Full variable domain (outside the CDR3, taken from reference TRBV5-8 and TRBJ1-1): EAGVTQSPTHLIKTRGQQATLRCSPISGHTSVYWYQQALGLGLQFLLWYDEGEERNRGNFPPRFSGRQFPNYSSELNVNALELEDSALYLCASSLAPTNEAFFGQGTRLTVV.

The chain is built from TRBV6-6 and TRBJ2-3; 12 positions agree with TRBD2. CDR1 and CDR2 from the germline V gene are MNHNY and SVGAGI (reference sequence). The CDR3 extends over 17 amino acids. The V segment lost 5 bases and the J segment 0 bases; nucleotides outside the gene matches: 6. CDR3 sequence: CASSRWTSGASTDTQYF. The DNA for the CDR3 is TGTGCCAGCAGTCGCTGGACTAGCGGGGCCAGCACAGATACGCAGTATTTT.

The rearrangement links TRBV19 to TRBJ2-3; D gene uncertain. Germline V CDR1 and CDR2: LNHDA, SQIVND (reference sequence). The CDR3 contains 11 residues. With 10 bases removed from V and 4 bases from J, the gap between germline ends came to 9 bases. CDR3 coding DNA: TGTGCCACCCCGGTCGCAGATACGCAGTATTTT. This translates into CATPVADTQYF.

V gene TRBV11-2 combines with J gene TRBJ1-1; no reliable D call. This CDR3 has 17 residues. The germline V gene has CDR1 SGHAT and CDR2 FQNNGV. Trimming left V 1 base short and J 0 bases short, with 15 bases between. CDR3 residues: CASSLVVPHGVNTEAFF. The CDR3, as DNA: TGTGCCAGCAGCTTAGTAGTACCCCACGGAGTGAACACTGAAGCTTTCTTT.

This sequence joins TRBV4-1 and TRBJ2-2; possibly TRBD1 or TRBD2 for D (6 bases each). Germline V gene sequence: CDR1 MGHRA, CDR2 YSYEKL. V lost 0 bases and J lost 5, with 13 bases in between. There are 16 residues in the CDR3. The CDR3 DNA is TGCGCCAGCAGCCAAGATAGGCTAGGGGGGACCGGGGAGCTGTTTTTT. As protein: CASSQDRLGGTGELFF.

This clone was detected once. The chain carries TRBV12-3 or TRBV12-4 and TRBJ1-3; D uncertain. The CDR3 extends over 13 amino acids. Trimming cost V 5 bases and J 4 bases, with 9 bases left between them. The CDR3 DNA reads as TGTGCCAGCAGTGTACGGGGAGGAAACACCATATATTTT. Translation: CASSVRGGNTIYF.

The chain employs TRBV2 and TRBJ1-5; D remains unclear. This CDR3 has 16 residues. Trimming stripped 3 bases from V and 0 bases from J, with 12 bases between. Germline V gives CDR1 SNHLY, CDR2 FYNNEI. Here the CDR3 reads CASSEGSVFSNQPQHF. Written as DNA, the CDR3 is TGTGCCAGCAGTGAGGGATCGGTCTTTAGCAATCAGCCCCAGCATTTT. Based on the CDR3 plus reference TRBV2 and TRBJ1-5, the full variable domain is EPEVTQTPSHQVTQMGQEVILRCVPISNHLYFYWYRQILGQKVEFLVSFYNNEISEKSEIFDDQFSVERPDGSNFTLKIRSTKLEDSAMYFCASSEGSVFSNQPQHFGDGTRLSIL.

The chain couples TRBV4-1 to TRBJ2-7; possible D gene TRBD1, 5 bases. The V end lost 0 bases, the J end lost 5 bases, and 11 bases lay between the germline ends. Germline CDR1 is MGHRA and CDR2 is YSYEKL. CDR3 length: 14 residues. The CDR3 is CASSQDQGADEQYF. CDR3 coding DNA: TGCGCCAGCAGCCAAGACCAGGGTGCGGACGAGCAGTACTTC.

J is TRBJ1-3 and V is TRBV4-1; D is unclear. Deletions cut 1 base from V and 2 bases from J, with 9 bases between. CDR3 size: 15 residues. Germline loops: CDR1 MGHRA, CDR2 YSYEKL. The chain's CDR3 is CASSQGANAGNTIYF. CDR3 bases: TGCGCCAGCAGCCAAGGTGCAAATGCTGGAAACACCATATATTTT.

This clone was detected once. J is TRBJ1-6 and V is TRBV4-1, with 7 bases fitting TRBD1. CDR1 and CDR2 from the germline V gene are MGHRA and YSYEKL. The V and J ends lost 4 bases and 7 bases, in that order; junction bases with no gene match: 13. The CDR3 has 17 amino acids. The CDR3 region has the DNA TGCGCCAGCAGCCTCCTATCACAGGGGTTGGGGAATTCACCCCTCCACTTT. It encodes CASSLLSQGLGNSPLHF.

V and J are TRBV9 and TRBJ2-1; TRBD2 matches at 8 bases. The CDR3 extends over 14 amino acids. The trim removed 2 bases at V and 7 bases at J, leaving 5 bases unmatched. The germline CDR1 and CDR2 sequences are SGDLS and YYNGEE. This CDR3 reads CASSVTSGGNEQFF. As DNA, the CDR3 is TGTGCCAGCAGCGTTACGTCGGGGGGGAATGAGCAGTTCTTC.

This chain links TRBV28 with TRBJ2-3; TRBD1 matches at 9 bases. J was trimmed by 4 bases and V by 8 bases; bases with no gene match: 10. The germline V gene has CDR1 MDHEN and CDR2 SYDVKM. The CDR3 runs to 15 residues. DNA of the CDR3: TGTGCCAGCGACCAGGGGGGACAGGGATCAGATACGCAGTATTTT. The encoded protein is CASDQGGQGSDTQYF.

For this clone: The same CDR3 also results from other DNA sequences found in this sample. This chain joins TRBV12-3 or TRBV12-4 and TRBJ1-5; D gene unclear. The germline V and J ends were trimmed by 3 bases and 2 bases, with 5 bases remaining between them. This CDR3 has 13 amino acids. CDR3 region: CASSFGGNQPQHF. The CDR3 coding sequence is TGTGCCAGCAGTTTTGGGGGCAATCAGCCCCAGCATTTT.

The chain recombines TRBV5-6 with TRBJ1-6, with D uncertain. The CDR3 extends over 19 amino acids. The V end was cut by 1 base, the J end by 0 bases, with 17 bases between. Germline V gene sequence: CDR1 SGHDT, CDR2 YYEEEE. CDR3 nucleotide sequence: TGTGCCAGCAGCTTGTCTCAATCTGGTCCTGGCTCCTATAATTCACCCCTCCACTTT. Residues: CASSLSQSGPGSYNSPLHF.

The CDR3, as DNA: TGTGCCAGCAGTTTTGTGGACAGGGGCTTTTCTGGCTACACCTTC. Its protein product is CASSFVDRGFSGYTF. The rearrangement joins TRBV28 to TRBJ1-2; TRBD1 aligns across 9 bases. Germline CDR1 reads MDHEN; CDR2 reads SYDVKM. There are 15 residues in the CDR3. Trimming at V came to 3 bases and at J to 7 bases, leaving 9 bases not matched to a gene.

This chain's CDR3 is CASSQDPQGAQDYGYTF. For the CDR3, the DNA is TGCGCCAGCAGCCAAGATCCTCAGGGGGCGCAGGACTATGGCTACACCTTC. This chain uses TRBV4-1 with TRBJ1-2, with 8 nucleotides matching TRBD1. The ends lost 0 bases at V and 3 bases at J; junction bases unmatched: 9. This CDR3 has 17 amino acids. Germline V gives CDR1 MGHRA, CDR2 YSYEKL.

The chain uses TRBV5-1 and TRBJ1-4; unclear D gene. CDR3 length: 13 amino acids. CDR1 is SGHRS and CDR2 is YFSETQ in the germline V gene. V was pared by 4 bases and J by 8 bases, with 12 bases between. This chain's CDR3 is CASSLRPGEKLFF. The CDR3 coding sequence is TGCGCCAGCAGCCTGCGCCCGGGAGAAAAACTGTTTTTT.

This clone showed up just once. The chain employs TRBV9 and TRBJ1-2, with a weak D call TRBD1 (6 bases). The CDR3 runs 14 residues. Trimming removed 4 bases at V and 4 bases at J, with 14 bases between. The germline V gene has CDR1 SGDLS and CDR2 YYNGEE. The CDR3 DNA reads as TGTGCCAGCAGCCTTGTGACAGGAGCCTATGGCTACACCTTC. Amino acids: CASSLVTGAYGYTF.

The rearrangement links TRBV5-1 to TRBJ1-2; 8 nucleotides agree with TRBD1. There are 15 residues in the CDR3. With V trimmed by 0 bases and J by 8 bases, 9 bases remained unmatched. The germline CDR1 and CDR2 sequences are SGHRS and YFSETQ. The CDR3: CASSLGDRLLGGYTF. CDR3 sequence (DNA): TGCGCCAGCAGCTTGGGGGACAGGCTCTTAGGGGGCTACACCTTC.

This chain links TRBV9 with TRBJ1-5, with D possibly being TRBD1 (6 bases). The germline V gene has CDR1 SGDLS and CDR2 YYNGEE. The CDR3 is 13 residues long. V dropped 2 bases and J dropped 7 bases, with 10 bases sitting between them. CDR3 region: CASSVDSEQPQHF. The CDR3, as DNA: TGTGCCAGCAGCGTGGACAGTGAACAGCCCCAGCATTTT.

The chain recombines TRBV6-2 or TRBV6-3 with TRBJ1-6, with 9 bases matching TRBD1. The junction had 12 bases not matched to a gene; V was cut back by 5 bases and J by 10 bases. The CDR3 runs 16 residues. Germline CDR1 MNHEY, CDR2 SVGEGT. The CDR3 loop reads CASSQQGQGVHSPLHF. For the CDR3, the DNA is TGTGCCAGCAGTCAACAGGGACAGGGAGTCCACTCACCCCTCCACTTT.

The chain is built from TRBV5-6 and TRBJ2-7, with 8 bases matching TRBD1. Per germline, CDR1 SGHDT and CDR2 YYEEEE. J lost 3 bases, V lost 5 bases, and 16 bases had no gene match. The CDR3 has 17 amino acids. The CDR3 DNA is TGTGCCAGCAGTTCTAGATGGACAGGGACGGGAAGCTACGAGCAGTACTTC. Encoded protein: CASSSRWTGTGSYEQYF.

The CDR3: CASSEQTYEQYF. Here the CDR3 DNA reads TGTGCCAGCAGCGAACAGACCTACGAGCAGTACTTC. The chain carries TRBV5-5 and TRBJ2-7, with unresolved D. Germline CDR1 reads SGHKS; CDR2 reads YYEKEE (reference sequence). Deletions cut 4 bases from V and 2 bases from J, with 7 bases between. CDR3 length equals 12 residues.

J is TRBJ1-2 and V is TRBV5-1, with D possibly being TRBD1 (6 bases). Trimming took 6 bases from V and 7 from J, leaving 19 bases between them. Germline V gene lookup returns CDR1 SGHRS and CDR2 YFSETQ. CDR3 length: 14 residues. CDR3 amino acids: CASTQIGQGLGYTF. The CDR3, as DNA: TGCGCCAGCACCCAAATAGGGCAGGGGCTTGGCTACACCTTC. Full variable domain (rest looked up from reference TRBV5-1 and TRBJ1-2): KAGVTQTPRYLIKTRGQQVTLSCSPISGHRSVSWYQQTPGQGLQFLFEYFSETQRNKGNFPGRFSGRQFSNSRSEMNVSTLELGDSALYLCASTQIGQGLGYTFGSGTRLTVV.

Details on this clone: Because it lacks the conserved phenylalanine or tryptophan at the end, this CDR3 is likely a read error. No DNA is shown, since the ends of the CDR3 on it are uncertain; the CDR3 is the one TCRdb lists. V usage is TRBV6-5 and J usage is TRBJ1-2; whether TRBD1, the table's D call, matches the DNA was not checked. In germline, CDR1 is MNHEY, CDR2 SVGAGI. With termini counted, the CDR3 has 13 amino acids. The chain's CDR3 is CASSRTGGAPRRL.

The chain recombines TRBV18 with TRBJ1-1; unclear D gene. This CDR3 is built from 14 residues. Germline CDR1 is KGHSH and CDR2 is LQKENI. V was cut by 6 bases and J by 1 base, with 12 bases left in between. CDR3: CASSKNRANTEAFF. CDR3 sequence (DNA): TGTGCCAGCTCCAAGAACAGAGCGAACACTGAAGCTTTCTTT. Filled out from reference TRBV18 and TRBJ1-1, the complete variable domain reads NAGVMQNPRHLVRRRGQEARLRCSPMKGHSHVYWYRQLPEEGLKFMVYLQKENIIDESGMPKERFSAEFPKEGPSILRIQQVVRGDSAAYFCASSKNRANTEAFFGQGTRLTVV.

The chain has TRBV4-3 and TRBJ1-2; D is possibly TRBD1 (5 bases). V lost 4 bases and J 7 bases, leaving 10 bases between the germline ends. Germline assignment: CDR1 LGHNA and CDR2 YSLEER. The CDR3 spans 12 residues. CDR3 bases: TGCGCCAGCAGCCCCGGGGGGGGTGGCTACACCTTC. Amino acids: CASSPGGGGYTF.